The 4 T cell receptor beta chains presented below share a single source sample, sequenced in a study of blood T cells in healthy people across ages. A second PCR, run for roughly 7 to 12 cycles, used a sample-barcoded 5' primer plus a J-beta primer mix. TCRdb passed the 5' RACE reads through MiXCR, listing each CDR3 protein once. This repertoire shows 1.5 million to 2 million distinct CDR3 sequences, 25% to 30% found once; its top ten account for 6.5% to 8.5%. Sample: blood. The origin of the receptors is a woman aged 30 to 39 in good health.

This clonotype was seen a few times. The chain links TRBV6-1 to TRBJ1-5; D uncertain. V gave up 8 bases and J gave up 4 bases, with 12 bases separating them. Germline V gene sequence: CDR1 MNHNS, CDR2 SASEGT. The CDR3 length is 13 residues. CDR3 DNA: TGTGCCAGCGTTTTCGGGCCTAATCAGCCCCAGCATTTT. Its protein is CASVFGPNQPQHF.

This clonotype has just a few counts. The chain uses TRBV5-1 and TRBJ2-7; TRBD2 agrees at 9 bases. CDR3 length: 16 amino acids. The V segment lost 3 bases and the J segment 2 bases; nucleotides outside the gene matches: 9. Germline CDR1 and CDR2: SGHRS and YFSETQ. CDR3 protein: CASSYGVASGAYEQYF. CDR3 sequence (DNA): TGCGCCAGCAGCTACGGGGTAGCTAGCGGGGCCTACGAGCAGTACTTC.

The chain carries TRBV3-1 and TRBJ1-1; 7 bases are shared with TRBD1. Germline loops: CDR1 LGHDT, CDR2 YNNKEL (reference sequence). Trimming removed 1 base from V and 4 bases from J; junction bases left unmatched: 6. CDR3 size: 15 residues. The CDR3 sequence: CASSQGAGGITEAFF. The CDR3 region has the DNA TGTGCCAGCAGCCAAGGTGCAGGGGGAATCACTGAAGCTTTCTTT.

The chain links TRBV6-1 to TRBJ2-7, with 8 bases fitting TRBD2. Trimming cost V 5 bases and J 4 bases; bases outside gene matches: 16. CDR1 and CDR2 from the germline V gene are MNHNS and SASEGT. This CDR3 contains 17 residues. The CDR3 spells CASSPRLAQREPYEQYF. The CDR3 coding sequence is TGTGCCAGCAGTCCACGTCTCGCCCAGCGGGAGCCGTACGAGCAGTACTTC.